The 9 T cell receptor beta chains in this list originate from one sample, sequenced in a study of identical twins. MiXCR, run by TCRdb on the 5' RACE reads, gives a single entry per CDR3 protein. The top ten clones hold approximately 0.25% of a sample with 1.5 million to 2 million distinct CDR3 sequences, more than 30% of them seen once. Sequencing was done on a sample of cord blood. These receptors came from a newborn girl in good health.

On this clonotype: Mismatch with germline at one junction end may stem from a read error. V and J are TRBV20-1 and TRBJ1-4; 8 bases line up with TRBD1. Germline V gives CDR1 DFQATT, CDR2 SNEGSKA (reference sequence). The length of the CDR3 is 14 residues. CDR3 protein: CSAFRQGNGEKPFF. CDR3 nucleotide sequence: TGCAGTGCTTTCCGACAGGGGAATGGCGAAAAACCGTTTTTT.

There are many counts of this clonotype. The chain is built from TRBV14 and TRBJ1-2; 9 bases map to TRBD1. The V gene's germline CDR1 is SGHDN and CDR2 FVKESK. V dropped 0 bases and J dropped 0; count of bases not matched to a gene: 5. The CDR3 contains 17 residues. DNA for the CDR3: TGTGCCAGCAGCCAAGATCGGGACAGGGTAACTAACTATGGCTACACCTTC. Translated: CASSQDRDRVTNYGYTF.

This clonotype has more than one count but fewer than ten. The genes are TRBV12-3 or TRBV12-4 and TRBJ1-4, with 11 bases aligning to TRBD1. The CDR3 contains 15 residues. V dropped 3 bases and J dropped 7; count of bases not matched to a gene: 4. The CDR3 coding sequence is TGTGCCAGCAGTTTTAGGACAGGGGGCAGTGAAAAACTGTTTTTT. It yields the protein CASSFRTGGSEKLFF.

This chain links TRBV3-1 with TRBJ2-1; 12 nucleotides agree with TRBD1. V was pared by 0 bases and J by 8 bases, with 8 bases of the junction left unmatched. The CDR3 covers 17 residues. CDR1 is LGHDT, CDR2 YNNKEL, per germline (reference sequence). The CDR3 bases are TGTGCCAGCAGCCAAGATAGCTGGGACAGGGGGCTGTATGAGCAGTTCTTC. It specifies CASSQDSWDRGLYEQFF.

This clonotype was detected only a few times. The genes are TRBV24-1 and TRBJ2-5; TRBD1 aligns across 10 bases. The tail of the sequence fits TRBJ2-7 better, so the J call may be wrong. Germline V CDR1 and CDR2: KGHDR, SFDVKD. The CDR3 totals 13 residues. CDR3 in DNA: TGTGCCACCTCTCGGACAGGGGGGAACGAGCAGTACTTC. This codes for CATSRTGGNEQYF.

The sample holds one count of this clonotype. The rearrangement links TRBV7-7 to TRBJ2-2, with TRBD2 matching over 7 bases. The CDR3 loop spans 14 amino acids. CDR1 is SSHAT, CDR2 FNYEAQ, per germline (reference sequence). J gave up 8 bases and V 5 bases, and 8 bases lay outside the gene matches. The CDR3 reads CASSPIGGSGELFF. CDR3 sequence (DNA): TGTGCCAGCAGCCCCATCGGGGGGAGTGGGGAGCTGTTTTTT. The whole variable domain, filled in from reference TRBV7-7 and TRBJ2-2, reads GAGVSQSPRYKVTKRGQDVTLRCDPISSHATLYWYQQALGQGPEFLTYFNYEAQPDKSGLPSDRFSAERPEGSISTLTIQRTEQRDSAMYRCASSPIGGSGELFFGEGSRLTVL.

This chain links TRBV9 with TRBJ2-1, with 10 positions matching TRBD2. The CDR3 runs 20 residues. The trim removed 4 bases at V and 0 bases at J, leaving 16 bases unmatched. Germline CDR1 and CDR2: SGDLS and YYNGEE. CDR3 region: CASSPRLAGVRGSSYNEQFF. As DNA, the CDR3 is TGTGCCAGCAGCCCCCGACTAGCGGGCGTCAGGGGTAGCTCCTACAATGAGCAGTTCTTC.

The rearrangement joins TRBV4-1 to TRBJ1-5, with unresolved D. Germline assignment: CDR1 MGHRA and CDR2 YSYEKL. This CDR3 spans 13 amino acids. Trimming took 3 bases from V and 5 from J, leaving 8 bases between them. The CDR3 DNA reads TGCGCCAGCAGCCATCGCATCGATCAGCCCCAGCATTTT. Protein: CASSHRIDQPQHF.

This chain links TRBV24-1 with TRBJ2-5; 10 bases agree with TRBD1. The closer fit of TRBJ2-7 to the DNA end suggests the J call may be wrong. This CDR3 region has 17 residues. Germline CDR1 KGHDR, CDR2 SFDVKD. CDR3 region: CATSDILRTGGRDEQYF. The CDR3, as DNA: TGTGCCACCAGTGATATCCTAAGGACAGGGGGACGGGACGAGCAGTACTTC.